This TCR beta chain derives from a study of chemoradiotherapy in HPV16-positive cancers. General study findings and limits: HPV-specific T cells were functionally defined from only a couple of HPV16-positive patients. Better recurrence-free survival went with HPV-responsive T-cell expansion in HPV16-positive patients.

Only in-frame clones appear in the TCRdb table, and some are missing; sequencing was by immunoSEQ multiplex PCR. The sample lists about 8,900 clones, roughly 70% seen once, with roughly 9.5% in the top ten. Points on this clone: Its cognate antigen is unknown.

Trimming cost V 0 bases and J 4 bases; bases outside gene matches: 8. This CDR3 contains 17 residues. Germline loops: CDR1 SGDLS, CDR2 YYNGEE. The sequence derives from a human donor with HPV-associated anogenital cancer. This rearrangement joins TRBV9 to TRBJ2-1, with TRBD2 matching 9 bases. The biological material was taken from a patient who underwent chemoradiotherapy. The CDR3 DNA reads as TGTGCCAGCAGCGTAGGTGGTAGGGCGGGGGGGTACAATGAGCAGTTCTTC. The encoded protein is CASSVGGRAGGYNEQFF.